These 22 T cell receptor beta chains originate from one sample sequenced in a study of T cell changes during pregnancy in multiple sclerosis. The data were produced by immunoSEQ multiplex PCR, yet TCRdb's version contains in-frame clones alone and is incomplete. Counted here are around 96,000 clones, roughly 91% occurring once; the ten biggest clones make up 3.5% to 4.5%. The sample here was peripheral blood, taken in the first trimester of pregnancy. The receptors here all came from a female donor with multiple sclerosis, enrolled in a pregnancy study.

The chain has TRBV6-5 and TRBJ1-2; the D is unclear. Germline V gene data show CDR1 as MNHEY and CDR2 as SVGAGI. Trimming cost V 0 bases and J 8 bases, with 16 bases left between them. The CDR3 has 15 residues. In DNA form, the CDR3 reads TGTGCCAGCAGTTACTCGTTCGGAGGAGGCGAGGGCTACACCTTC. Translation gives CASSYSFGGGEGYTF.

This clone came up a few times. The chain is built from TRBV7-9 and TRBJ1-5; no clear D gene. The CDR3 runs to 13 residues. CDR1 SEHNR and CDR2 FQNEAQ come from the germline V gene (reference sequence). The V gene lost 7 bases and the J gene lost 5 bases, with 12 bases spanning the gap. The CDR3 coding sequence is TGTGCCAGCAAGGGAGGGAATGATCAGCCCCAGCATTTT. Protein sequence: CASKGGNDQPQHF. Variable domain in full (rest from reference TRBV7-9 and TRBJ1-5): DTGVSQNPRHKITKRGQNVTFRCDPISEHNRLYWYRQTLGQGPEFLTYFQNEAQLEKSRLLSDRFSAERPKGSFSTLEIQRTEQGDSAMYLCASKGGNDQPQHFGDGTRLSIL.

The chain links TRBV18 to TRBJ2-3, with 8 bases lining up with TRBD1. The V and J ends lost 6 bases and 6 bases, in that order; junction bases with no gene match: 8. Germline V CDR1 and CDR2: KGHSH, LQKENI. This CDR3 spans 14 amino acids. CDR3: CASSRTGLADTQYF. In nucleotides, the CDR3 is TGTGCCAGCTCGCGGACAGGGCTTGCGGATACGCAGTATTTT. Together with reference TRBV18 and TRBJ2-3, the CDR3 gives the full variable domain: NAGVMQNPRHLVRRRGQEARLRCSPMKGHSHVYWYRQLPEEGLKFMVYLQKENIIDESGMPKERFSAEFPKEGPSILRIQQVVRGDSAAYFCASSRTGLADTQYFGPGTRLTVL.

V and J are TRBV10-3 and TRBJ2-1, with D uncertain. Germline V gene data show CDR1 as ENHRY and CDR2 as SYGVKD. The CDR3 totals 12 residues. The germline V and J ends were trimmed by 3 bases and 10 bases, with 10 bases remaining between them. The CDR3 reads CAISDWADEQFF. CDR3 DNA: TGTGCCATCAGTGACTGGGCAGACGAGCAGTTCTTC.

V and J are TRBV5-1 and TRBJ2-2; 9 bases map to TRBD1. Germline CDR1 reads SGHRS; CDR2 reads YFSETQ. This CDR3 has 15 amino acids. V shed 2 bases and J 4 bases; nucleotides not matched to a gene: 3. In nucleotides, the CDR3 is TGCGCCAGCAGCTTCCAGACAGGGGGCACCGGGGAGCTGTTTTTT. Translated, it gives CASSFQTGGTGELFF.

This chain connects TRBV30 to TRBJ1-1; D gene unclear. The CDR3 spans 14 residues. Per germline, CDR1 GTSNPN and CDR2 SVGIG (reference sequence). V was pared by 2 bases and J by 0 bases, with 10 bases between. The CDR3 region has the DNA TGTGCCTGGAGTCCCATAGCCATGAACACTGAAGCTTTCTTT. It translates to CAWSPIAMNTEAFF.

The V gene is TRBV13, the J gene TRBJ2-2; D remains unclear. The CDR3 length is 13 residues. Germline values: CDR1 PRHDT, CDR2 FYEKMQ (reference sequence). V gave up 4 bases and J gave up 11 bases, with 14 bases separating them. The DNA for the CDR3 is TGTGCCAGCAGCTCACGAGAATTTCGAGAGCTGTTTTTT. It translates to CASSSREFRELFF.

The gene calls are TRBV27 and TRBJ2-7, with a tentative D call TRBD1 (6 bases). The V end was cut by 2 bases, the J end by 2 bases, with 13 bases between. This CDR3 region has 15 residues. In germline, CDR1 is MNHEY, CDR2 SMNVEV (reference sequence). The DNA of the CDR3 is TGTGCCAGCAGTTTAGCCGCGAGACAGGCCTACGAGCAGTACTTC. Its protein product is CASSLAARQAYEQYF.

The chain recombines TRBV10-2 with TRBJ2-5, with 9 nucleotides matching TRBD2. V was pared by 8 bases and J by 2 bases, with 9 bases of the junction left unmatched. Germline lookup yields CDR1 WSHSY and CDR2 SAAADI. The CDR3 is made up of 15 amino acids. This CDR3 reads CASRVVAGEQETQYF. The CDR3 nucleotides read TGCGCCAGCCGGGTTGTAGCGGGGGAGCAAGAGACCCAGTACTTC.

V usage is TRBV7-3 and J usage is TRBJ2-1, with 10 bases aligning to TRBD2. Germline loops: CDR1 SGHTA, CDR2 FQGTGA. V gave up 5 bases and J gave up 5 bases; unmatched junction bases: 3. This CDR3 has 14 residues. The CDR3 bases are TGTGCCAGCAGCCTAGCGGGGGACGACAATGAGCAGTTCTTC. This translates into CASSLAGDDNEQFF.

This sequence joins TRBV6-6 and TRBJ1-1, with TRBD1 identical over 7 bases. CDR3 size: 12 residues. The germline V gene has CDR1 MNHNY and CDR2 SVGAGI (reference sequence). V lost 5 bases and J lost 7; bases outside the gene matches: 4. The CDR3 bases are TGTGCCAGCAGTGGTACAGGGGTTGAAGCTTTCTTT. This codes for CASSGTGVEAFF.

This chain uses TRBV6-5 with TRBJ1-1, with a possible D match to TRBD1 (5 bases). The CDR3 runs 15 residues. CDR1 and CDR2 from the germline V gene are MNHEY and SVGAGI. Trimming cost V 0 bases and J 1 base, with 9 bases left between them. CDR3 bases: TGTGCCAGCAGTTACTCGTCAGGGTGGAACACTGAAGCTTTCTTT. It yields the protein CASSYSSGWNTEAFF.

The rearrangement uses TRBV19 and TRBJ2-1, with D possibly TRBD1 on 6 matching bases. This CDR3 region has 15 residues. V lost 6 bases and J 6 bases, leaving 18 bases between the germline ends. Germline assignment: CDR1 LNHDA and CDR2 SQIVND (reference sequence). For the CDR3, the DNA is TGTGCCAGTAGGTTCCGGACCGTAGGGGGCAATGAGCAGTTCTTC. Its translation: CASRFRTVGGNEQFF.

Notes on this clone: One end of the junction does not line up with germline, which may come from a read error. The chain combines TRBV27 with TRBJ1-5, with TRBD1 as a possible D gene (6 bases). CDR1 MNHEY and CDR2 SMNVEV come from the germline V gene (reference sequence). The CDR3 runs to 15 residues. The CDR3 bases are TGTGCCAGCAGCCCGGACAGAGTGGTTAATCAGGCCCAGCATTTT. Its translation is CASSPDRVVNQAQHF.

The chain combines TRBV6-4 with TRBJ1-1, with TRBD1 identical over 10 bases. The V segment lost 0 bases and the J segment 6 bases; nucleotides outside the gene matches: 10. CDR1 and CDR2 from the germline V gene are MRHNA and SNTAGT. The CDR3 sequence is 17 residues long. CDR3 nucleotides: TGTGCCAGCAGTGACTCCCCCAGGACAGGGGGATTGTCTGAAGCTTTCTTT. It encodes CASSDSPRTGGLSEAFF.

The genes are TRBV23-1 and TRBJ1-5; D not resolved. TRBV23-1 is an ORF, with its function uncertain. The length of the CDR3 is 16 residues. Trimming stripped 0 bases from V and 2 bases from J, with 11 bases between. The CDR3 DNA follows: TGCGCCAGCAGTCAATCGAGGCTAAAACGCAATCAGCCCCAGCATTTT. The encoded protein is CASSQSRLKRNQPQHF.

The chain employs TRBV6-1 and TRBJ2-7, with 9 nucleotides matching TRBD1. CDR1 MNHNS and CDR2 SASEGT come from the germline V gene. This CDR3 region has 15 residues. J lost 1 base, V lost 4 bases, and 5 bases had no gene match. The CDR3 DNA follows: TGTGCCAGCAGTGTATCGGACAGGGGATCCTACGAGCAGTACTTC. Protein product: CASSVSDRGSYEQYF.

This chain joins TRBV6-1 and TRBJ1-5; D is unclear. V was cut by 3 bases and J by 6 bases, with 12 bases left in between. CDR1 is MNHNS, CDR2 SASEGT, per germline. This CDR3 spans 14 amino acids. CDR3 sequence (DNA): TGTGCCAGCAGTGAGGCGGGGTATGGTCAGCCCCAGCATTTT. Its translation is CASSEAGYGQPQHF.

This CDR3 is CASSLPRGRDQPQHF. The CDR3 region has the DNA TGTGCCAGCAGCTTACCCAGGGGGCGAGATCAGCCCCAGCATTTT. The genes are TRBV7-8 and TRBJ1-5, with TRBD1 matching 8 bases. V was clipped by 2 bases and J by 5 bases; unmatched bases: 5. The CDR3 contains 15 residues. CDR1 SGHVS and CDR2 FQNEAQ come from the germline V gene.

The chain links TRBV19 to TRBJ1-2; D is uncertain. The V gene lost 3 bases and the J gene lost 2 bases, with 16 bases spanning the gap. The CDR3 sequence is 16 residues long. The germline gives CDR1 LNHDA, CDR2 SQIVND (reference sequence). The CDR3 coding sequence is TGTGCCAGTAGTATCCTCAAGACTTCAGCGAACTATGGCTACACCTTC. It codes for CASSILKTSANYGYTF.

This rearrangement joins TRBV10-3 to TRBJ1-5, with D possibly TRBD1 on 6 matching bases. Germline loops: CDR1 ENHRY, CDR2 SYGVKD. This CDR3 comprises 15 residues. With 2 bases removed from V and 5 bases from J, the gap between germline ends came to 13 bases. CDR3 sequence (DNA): TGTGCCATCAGTGAGACGGACAGTGACCATCAGCCCCAGCATTTT. This translates into CAISETDSDHQPQHF.

The chain employs TRBV2 and TRBJ1-2; 9 bases fit TRBD1. CDR1 is SNHLY and CDR2 is FYNNEI in the germline V gene. The trim removed 6 bases at V and 4 bases at J, leaving 3 bases unmatched. The length of the CDR3 is 13 residues. Here the CDR3 reads CASSEQGAYGYTF. The CDR3 nucleotides read TGTGCCAGCAGCGAACAGGGGGCCTATGGCTACACCTTC.